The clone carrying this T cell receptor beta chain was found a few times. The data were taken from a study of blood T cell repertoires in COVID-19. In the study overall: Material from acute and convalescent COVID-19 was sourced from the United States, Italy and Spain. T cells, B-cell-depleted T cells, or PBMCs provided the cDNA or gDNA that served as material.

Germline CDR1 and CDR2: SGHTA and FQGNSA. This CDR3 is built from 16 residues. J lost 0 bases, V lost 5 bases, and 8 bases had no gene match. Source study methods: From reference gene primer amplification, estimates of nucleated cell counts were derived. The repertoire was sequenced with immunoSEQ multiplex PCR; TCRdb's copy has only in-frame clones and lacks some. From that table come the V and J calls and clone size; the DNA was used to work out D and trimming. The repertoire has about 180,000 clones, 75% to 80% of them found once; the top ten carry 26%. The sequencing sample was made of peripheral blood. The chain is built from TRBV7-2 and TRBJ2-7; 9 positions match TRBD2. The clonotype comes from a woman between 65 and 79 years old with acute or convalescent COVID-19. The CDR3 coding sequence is TGTGCCAGCAGCCCCTATACTAGCGGGCGCTCCTACGAGCAGTACTTC. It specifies CASSPYTSGRSYEQYF. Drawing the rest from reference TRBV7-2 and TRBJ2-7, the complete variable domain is GAGVSQSPSNKVTEKGKDVELRCDPISGHTALYWYRQSLGQGLEFLIYFQGNSAPDKSGLPSDRFSAERTGGSVSTLTIQRTQQEDSAVYLCASSPYTSGRSYEQYFGPGTRLTVT.